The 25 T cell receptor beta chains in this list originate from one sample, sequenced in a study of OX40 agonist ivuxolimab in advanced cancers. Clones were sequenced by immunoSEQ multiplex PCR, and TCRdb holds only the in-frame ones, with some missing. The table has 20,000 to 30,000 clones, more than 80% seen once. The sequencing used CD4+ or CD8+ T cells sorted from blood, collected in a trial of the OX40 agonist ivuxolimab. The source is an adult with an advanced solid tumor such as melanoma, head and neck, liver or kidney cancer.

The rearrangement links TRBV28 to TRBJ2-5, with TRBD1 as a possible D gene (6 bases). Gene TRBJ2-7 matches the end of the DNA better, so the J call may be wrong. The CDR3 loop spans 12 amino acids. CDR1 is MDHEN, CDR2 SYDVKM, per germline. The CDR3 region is CASSQGSYEQYF. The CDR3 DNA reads TGTGCCAGCAGCCAGGGGAGTTACGAGCAGTACTTC.

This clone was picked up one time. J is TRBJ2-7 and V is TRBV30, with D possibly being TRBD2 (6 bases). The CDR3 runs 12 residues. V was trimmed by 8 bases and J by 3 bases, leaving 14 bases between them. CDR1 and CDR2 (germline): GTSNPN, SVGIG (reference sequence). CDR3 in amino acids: CAGRDRGYEQYF. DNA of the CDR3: TGTGCCGGGCGGGATCGCGGCTACGAGCAGTACTTC. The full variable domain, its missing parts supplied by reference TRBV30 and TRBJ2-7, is SQTIHQWPATLVQPVGSPLSLECTVEGTSNPNLYWYRQAAGRGLQLLFYSVGIGQISSEVPQNLSASRPQDRQFILSSKKLLLSDSGFYLCAGRDRGYEQYFGPGTRLTVT.

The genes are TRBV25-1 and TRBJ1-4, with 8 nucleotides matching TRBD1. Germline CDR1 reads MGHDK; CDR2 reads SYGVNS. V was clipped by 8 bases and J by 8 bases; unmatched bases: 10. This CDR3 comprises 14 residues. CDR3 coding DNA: TGTGCCAGCTCGCAGGGGGCCGGAAGGGAAAAACTGTTTTTT. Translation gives CASSQGAGREKLFF.

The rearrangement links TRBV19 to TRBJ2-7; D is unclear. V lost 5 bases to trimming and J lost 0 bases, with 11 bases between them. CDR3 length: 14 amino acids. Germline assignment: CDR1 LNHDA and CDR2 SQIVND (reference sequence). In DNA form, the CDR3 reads TGTGCCAGTAGTTGGAGAGGAGCCTCCTACGAGCAGTACTTC. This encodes CASSWRGASYEQYF.

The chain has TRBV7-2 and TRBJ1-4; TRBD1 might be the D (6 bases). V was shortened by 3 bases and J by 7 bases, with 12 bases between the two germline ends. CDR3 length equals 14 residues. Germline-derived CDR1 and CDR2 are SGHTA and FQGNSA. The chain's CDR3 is CASSFRGTSEKLFF. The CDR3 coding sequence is TGTGCCAGCAGCTTCAGGGGCACGTCTGAAAAACTGTTTTTT.

Written as DNA, the CDR3 is TGTGCCAGCAGTGAATTTGGGGGAGCTCGCGAGACCCAGTACTTC. Residues: CASSEFGGARETQYF. The genes are TRBV25-1 and TRBJ2-5; D is possibly TRBD1 or TRBD2 (5 bases each). The CDR3 runs to 15 residues. The V gene's germline CDR1 is MGHDK and CDR2 SYGVNS. The V end lost 1 base, the J end lost 5 bases, and 14 bases lay between the germline ends.

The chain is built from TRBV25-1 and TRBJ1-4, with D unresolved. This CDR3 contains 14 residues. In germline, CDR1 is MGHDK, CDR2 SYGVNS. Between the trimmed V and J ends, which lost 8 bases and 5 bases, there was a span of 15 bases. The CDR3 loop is CASRPVPENEKLFF. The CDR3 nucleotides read TGTGCCAGCCGACCCGTCCCTGAAAATGAAAAACTGTTTTTT.

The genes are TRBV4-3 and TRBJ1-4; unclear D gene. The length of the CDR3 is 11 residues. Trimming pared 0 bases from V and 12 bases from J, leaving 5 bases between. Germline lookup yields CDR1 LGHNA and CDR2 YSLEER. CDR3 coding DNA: TGCGCCAGCAGCCAAGACGAGGAACTGTTTTTT. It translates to CASSQDEELFF.

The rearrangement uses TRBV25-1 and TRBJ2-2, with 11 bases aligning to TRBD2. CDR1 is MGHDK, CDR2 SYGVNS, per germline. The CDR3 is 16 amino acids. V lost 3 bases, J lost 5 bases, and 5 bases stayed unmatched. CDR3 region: CASSDVAGGPTGELFF. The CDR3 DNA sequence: TGTGCCAGCAGTGACGTAGCGGGGGGGCCAACCGGGGAGCTGTTTTTT.

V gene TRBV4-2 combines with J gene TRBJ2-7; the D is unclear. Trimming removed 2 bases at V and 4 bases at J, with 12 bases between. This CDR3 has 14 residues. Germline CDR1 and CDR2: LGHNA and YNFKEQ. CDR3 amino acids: CASSQYQSPYEQYF. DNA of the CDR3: TGTGCCAGCAGCCAATATCAGTCACCATACGAGCAGTACTTC.

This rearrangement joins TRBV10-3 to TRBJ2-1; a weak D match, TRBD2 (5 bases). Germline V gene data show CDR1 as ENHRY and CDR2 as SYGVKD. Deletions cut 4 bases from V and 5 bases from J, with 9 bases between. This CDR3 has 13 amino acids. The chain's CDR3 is CAISGSEDNEQFF. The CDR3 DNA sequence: TGTGCCATCAGTGGTTCGGAGGACAATGAGCAGTTCTTC.

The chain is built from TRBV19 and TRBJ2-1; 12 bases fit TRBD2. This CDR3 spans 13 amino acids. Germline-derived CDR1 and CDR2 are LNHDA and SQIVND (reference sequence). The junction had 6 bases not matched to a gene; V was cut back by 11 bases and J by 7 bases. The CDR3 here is CAVSSGRGNEQFF. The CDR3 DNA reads TGTGCCGTATCTAGCGGGAGGGGGAATGAGCAGTTCTTC.

The CDR3 spells CASNPGQVAHEQYF. The CDR3 DNA reads TGTGCCAGCAACCCCGGACAGGTGGCCCACGAGCAGTACTTC. The gene calls are TRBV7-9 and TRBJ2-7; 7 bases agree with TRBD1. Germline V gives CDR1 SEHNR, CDR2 FQNEAQ (reference sequence). J gave up 5 bases and V 7 bases, and 11 bases lay outside the gene matches. This CDR3 comprises 14 residues.

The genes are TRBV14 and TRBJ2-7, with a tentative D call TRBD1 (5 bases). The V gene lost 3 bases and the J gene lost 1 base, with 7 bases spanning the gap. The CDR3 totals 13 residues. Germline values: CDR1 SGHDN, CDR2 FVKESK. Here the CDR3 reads CASSHRQSYEQYF. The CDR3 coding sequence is TGTGCCAGCAGCCACCGACAGTCCTACGAGCAGTACTTC.

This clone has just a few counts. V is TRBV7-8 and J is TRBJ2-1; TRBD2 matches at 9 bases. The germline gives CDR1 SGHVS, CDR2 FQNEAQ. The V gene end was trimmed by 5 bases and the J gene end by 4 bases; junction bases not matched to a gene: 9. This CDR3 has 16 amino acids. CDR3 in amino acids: CASSPLPSGNYNEQFF. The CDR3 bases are TGTGCCAGCAGCCCGCTACCTAGCGGGAATTACAATGAGCAGTTCTTC.

CDR3 region: CASSLAEAYEQYF. The CDR3 bases are TGTGCCAGCAGTTTAGCGGAGGCCTACGAGCAGTACTTC. The rearrangement uses TRBV28 and TRBJ2-7; perhaps TRBD2 as D (5 bases). The CDR3 is 13 residues long. Germline V gives CDR1 MDHEN, CDR2 SYDVKM. Trimming removed 2 bases from V and 2 bases from J, with 7 bases in between.

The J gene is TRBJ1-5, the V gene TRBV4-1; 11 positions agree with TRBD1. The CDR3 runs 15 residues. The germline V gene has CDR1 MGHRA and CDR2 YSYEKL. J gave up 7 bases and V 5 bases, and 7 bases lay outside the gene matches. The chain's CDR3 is CASSSGTGGLQPQHF. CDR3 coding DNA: TGCGCCAGCAGCTCTGGGACAGGGGGTCTCCAGCCCCAGCATTTT.

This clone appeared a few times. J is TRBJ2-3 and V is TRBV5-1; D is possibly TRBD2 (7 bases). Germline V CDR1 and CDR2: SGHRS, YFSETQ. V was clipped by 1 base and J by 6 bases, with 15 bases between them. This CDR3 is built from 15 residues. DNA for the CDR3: TGCGCCAGCAGCTTGAACGGGGGGCCGCGGGATACGCAGTATTTT. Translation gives CASSLNGGPRDTQYF.

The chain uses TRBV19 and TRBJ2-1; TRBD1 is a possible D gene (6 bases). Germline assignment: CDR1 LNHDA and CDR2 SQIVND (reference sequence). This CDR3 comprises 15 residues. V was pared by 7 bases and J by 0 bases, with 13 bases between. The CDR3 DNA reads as TGTGCCAGTACTGGCGACAGGAGCTCCTACAATGAGCAGTTCTTC. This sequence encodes CASTGDRSSYNEQFF.

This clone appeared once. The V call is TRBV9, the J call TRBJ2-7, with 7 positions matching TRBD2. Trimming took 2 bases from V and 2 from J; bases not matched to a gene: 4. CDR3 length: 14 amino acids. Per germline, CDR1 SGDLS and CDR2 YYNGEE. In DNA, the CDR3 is TGTGCCAGCAGCGTCGGGACTAACCCCTACGAGCAGTACTTC. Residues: CASSVGTNPYEQYF.

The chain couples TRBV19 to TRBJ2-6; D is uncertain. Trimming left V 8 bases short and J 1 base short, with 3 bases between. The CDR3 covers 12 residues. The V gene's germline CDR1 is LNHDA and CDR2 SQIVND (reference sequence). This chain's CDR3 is CASGSGANVLTF. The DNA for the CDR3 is TGTGCCAGTGGGTCTGGGGCCAACGTCCTGACTTTC.

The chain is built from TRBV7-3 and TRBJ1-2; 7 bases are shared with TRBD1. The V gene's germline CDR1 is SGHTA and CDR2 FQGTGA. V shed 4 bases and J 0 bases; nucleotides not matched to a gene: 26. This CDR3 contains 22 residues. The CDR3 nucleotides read TGTGCCAGCAGCTCACGACAGGGTGGAGGTATGGTGGAGAAAAGAACTAACTATGGCTACACCTTC. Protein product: CASSSRQGGGMVEKRTNYGYTF.

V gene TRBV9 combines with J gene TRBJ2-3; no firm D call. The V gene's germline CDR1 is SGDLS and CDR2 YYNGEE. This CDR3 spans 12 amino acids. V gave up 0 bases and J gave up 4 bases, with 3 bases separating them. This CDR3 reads CASSVGSDTQYF. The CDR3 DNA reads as TGTGCCAGCAGCGTAGGATCAGATACGCAGTATTTT. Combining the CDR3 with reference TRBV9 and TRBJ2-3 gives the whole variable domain DSGVTQTPKHLITATGQRVTLRCSPRSGDLSVYWYQQSLDQGLQFLIQYYNGEERAKGNILERFSAQQFPDLHSELNLSSLELGDSALYFCASSVGSDTQYFGPGTRLTVL.

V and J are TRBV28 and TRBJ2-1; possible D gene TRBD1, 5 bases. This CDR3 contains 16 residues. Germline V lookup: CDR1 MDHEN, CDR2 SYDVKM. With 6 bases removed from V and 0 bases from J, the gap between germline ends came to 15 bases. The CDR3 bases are TGTGCCAGCAGCCCCATCGACAGTTCCTCCTACAATGAGCAGTTCTTC. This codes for CASSPIDSSSYNEQFF.

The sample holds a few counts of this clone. CDR3 sequence (DNA): TGTGCCAGCAGCTTAGAAGGGGCTCTGCTCGGCTACAATGAGCAGTTCTTC. Translated: CASSLEGALLGYNEQFF. The chain recombines TRBV7-2 with TRBJ2-1; maybe TRBD1 (5 bases). Germline CDR1 and CDR2: SGHTA and FQGNSA. V was shortened by 1 base and J by 3 bases, with 16 bases between the two germline ends. This CDR3 region has 17 residues.